A selection of T cell receptor beta chains follows, all from one sample in a study of identical twins. TCRdb analysed the 5' RACE reads with MiXCR anew, one entry per CDR3 protein. The top ten hold 13% of the sample, which has roughly 720,000 distinct CDR3 sequences, about 18% seen once. The sample also formed part of further work on T cells expressing NK-cell markers.

Sequencing input: PBMCs. These TCRs come from a woman under 30 in good health. Both conserved end residues are part of each CDR3. D genes are given only for firm matches. Where a row states a size, it is once, few, many or the class of an expanded clone; other rows omit it.

13	-	TRBJ1-1	-	TRBV6-1	TGTGCCAGCACCCAGTATAAGACAGGCCCAGCTTTCTTT	CASTQYKTGPAFF
12	TRBD2	TRBJ2-7	-	TRBV29-1	TGCAGCGTTCGCGGGAGCCCCTACGAGCAGTACTTC	CSVRGSPYEQYF
15	TRBD1	TRBJ2-7	few	TRBV5-6	TGTGCCAGCAGCTTGGTTGACAGGGCCGCCTACGAGCAGTACTTC	CASSLVDRAAYEQYF
15	TRBD1	TRBJ1-1	many	TRBV12-3/TRBV12-4	TGTGCCAGCAGTTTAGGGGGACAGTTGAACACTGAAGCTTTCTTT	CASSLGGQLNTEAFF
12	-	TRBJ2-7	few	TRBV6-2/TRBV6-3	TGTACCTCAAGGGGGACCCCCACCGAGCAGTACTTC	CTSRGTPTEQYF
15	TRBD1	TRBJ1-2	many	TRBV5-5	TGTGCCAGCAGCTTGCTAAGGGGGCGCAACTATGGCTACACCTTC	CASSLLRGRNYGYTF
15	-	TRBJ1-5	-	TRBV4-3	TGCGCCAGCAGCCAAGATTGGAGCGTCAGCCAGCCCCAGCATTTT	CASSQDWSVSQPQHF
14	-	TRBJ2-1	-	TRBV19	TGTGCCAGTAGTCCCTTCGGAGCGAACAATGAGCAGTTCTTC	CASSPFGANNEQFF
16	-	TRBJ2-7	few	TRBV5-1	TGCGCCAGCAGCCCTGGAGGGGGGACCGTAACTTACGAGCAGTACTTC	CASSPGGGTVTYEQYF
16	TRBD2	TRBJ2-1	-	TRBV9	TGTGCCAGCAGCTGGACTAGCGGGTTACTCTACAATGAGCAGTTCTTC	CASSWTSGLLYNEQFF
14	-	TRBJ2-5	-	TRBV20-1	TGCAGTGCTACCCTTGCAGGGGTAAGGGAGACCCAGTACTTC	CSATLAGVRETQYF
17	-	TRBJ2-1	-	TRBV4-3	TGCGCCAGCAGCCAAGAGAGAGGATCCCTCCTAGGTCATGAGCAGTTCTTC	CASSQERGSLLGHEQFF
14	-	TRBJ1-3	few	TRBV20-1	TGCAGTGCTAGAGAAAGCCTCTCTGGAAACACCATATATTTT	CSARESLSGNTIYF
17	-	TRBJ2-1	-	TRBV30	TGTGCCTGGATGGGTTCCTCGGGGGAGGCAACCTACAATGAGCAGTTCTTC	CAWMGSSGEATYNEQFF
19	TRBD2	TRBJ2-3	-	TRBV11-1	TGTGCCAGCAGAAGTAGCGGTCTCGGACTAGCGGGTTACACAGATACGCAGTATTTT	CASRSSGLGLAGYTDTQYF
16	-	TRBJ1-5	-	TRBV6-2/TRBV6-3	TGTGCCAGCAGTTGGATCGACAGATATAGCAATCAGCCCCAGCATTTT	CASSWIDRYSNQPQHF
14	-	TRBJ2-7	-	TRBV6-1	TGTGCCAGCAGACAGACCGCGGCCACCTACGAGCAGTACTTC	CASRQTAATYEQYF
16	-	TRBJ1-5	-	TRBV7-9	TGTGCCAGCAGCCTTGGGTCGGCAGCCCCTAATCAGCCCCAGCATTTT	CASSLGSAAPNQPQHF
16	TRBD2	TRBJ2-5	few	TRBV24-1	TGTGCCACCAGTGGAGAGACTAGCGGGGGGTTAGAGACCCAGTACTTC	CATSGETSGGLETQYF
15	-	TRBJ1-5	many	TRBV5-1	TGCGCCAGCAGCTTGCGCGGGGATAGCAATCAGCCCCAGCATTTT	CASSLRGDSNQPQHF
14	-	TRBJ2-7	-	TRBV29-1	TGCAGCGTTGAAACCGGGACATCCACCTACGAGCAGTACTTC	CSVETGTSTYEQYF
15	-	TRBJ2-1	few	TRBV5-1	TGCGCCAGCAGCTTGGAATTAGGCTCCTACAATGAGCAGTTCTTC	CASSLELGSYNEQFF
15	-	TRBJ2-6	many	TRBV6-2/TRBV6-3	TGTGCCAGCAGTTACACTAGCTCTGGGGCCAACGTCCTGACTTTC	CASSYTSSGANVLTF
14	-	TRBJ2-3	many	TRBV20-1	TGCAGTGCTAGTGGGGGTAGCCTGGGAGATACGCAGTATTTT	CSASGGSLGDTQYF
16	TRBD1	TRBJ2-5	few	TRBV5-1	TGCGCCAGCAGCTTGGCACCTCCGGGACAGCAAGAGACCCAGTACTTC	CASSLAPPGQQETQYF
16	-	TRBJ2-1	-	TRBV20-1	TGCAGTGCTGTTATATCGAGACACGGTCCAAGCGGTGAGCAGTTCTTC	CSAVISRHGPSGEQFF
16	-	TRBJ1-2	-	TRBV6-2/TRBV6-3	TGTGCCAGCAGTTACTCTGCCCTGGACGGTAACTATGGCTACACCTTC	CASSYSALDGNYGYTF
16	-	TRBJ2-1	-	TRBV20-1	TGCAGTGCTATGGGGACCAGGACCCTAGTATCCAATGAGCAGTTCTTC	CSAMGTRTLVSNEQFF
15	TRBD1	TRBJ2-6	-	TRBV6-2/TRBV6-3	TGTGCCAGCATTCGACAGGGGACTGGGGCCAACGTCCTGACTTTC	CASIRQGTGANVLTF
14	-	TRBJ2-3	-	TRBV19	TGTGCCAGTAGTGACAGGATGTTAGCAGATACGCAGTATTTT	CASSDRMLADTQYF
15	TRBD1	TRBJ2-7	few	TRBV7-2	TGTGCCAGCAGCCAAAGAGGGACAGGGCGTTACGAGCAGTACTTC	CASSQRGTGRYEQYF
14	-	TRBJ1-1	few	TRBV9	TGTGCCAGCAGCGTAGACTCGGGCAGGACTGAAGCTTTCTTT	CASSVDSGRTEAFF
15	-	TRBJ1-2	-	TRBV5-1	TGCGCCAGCAGCTTAGGACTGCTGGGTCTCTATGGCTACACCTTC	CASSLGLLGLYGYTF
13	-	TRBJ2-1	few	TRBV25-1	TGTGCCAGCAGTGTCACGGCTGGGAATGAGCAGTTCTTC	CASSVTAGNEQFF
13	-	TRBJ2-1	few	TRBV3-1	TGTGCCAGCAGCCAGGGGGATGTCAATGAGCAGTTCTTC	CASSQGDVNEQFF
14	-	TRBJ2-7	few	TRBV3-1	TGTGCCAGCAGCCAACAGGGACACTCCTACGAGCAGTACTTC	CASSQQGHSYEQYF
15	TRBD1	TRBJ2-3	few	TRBV10-3	TGTGCCATCAGCCTCCTGGGACAGGGCACAGATACGCAGTATTTT	CAISLLGQGTDTQYF
16	-	TRBJ1-1	-	TRBV3-1	TGTGCCAGCAGCCAAGTTGGGGGACGGACGAACACTGAAGCTTTCTTT	CASSQVGGRTNTEAFF
14	TRBD2	TRBJ2-5	few	TRBV10-3	TGTGCCAACGGCGCTAGCGGGAGCAAAGAGACCCAGTACTTC	CANGASGSKETQYF
16	TRBD2	TRBJ2-1	few	TRBV29-1	TGCAGCGTTGAATGGAGGCGGGAGGGATCCTACAATGAGCAGTTCTTC	CSVEWRREGSYNEQFF
12	TRBD2	TRBJ2-7	-	TRBV20-1	TGCAGTGCCCCACTAGATAGCGGGAGCCGGTACTTC	CSAPLDSGSRYF